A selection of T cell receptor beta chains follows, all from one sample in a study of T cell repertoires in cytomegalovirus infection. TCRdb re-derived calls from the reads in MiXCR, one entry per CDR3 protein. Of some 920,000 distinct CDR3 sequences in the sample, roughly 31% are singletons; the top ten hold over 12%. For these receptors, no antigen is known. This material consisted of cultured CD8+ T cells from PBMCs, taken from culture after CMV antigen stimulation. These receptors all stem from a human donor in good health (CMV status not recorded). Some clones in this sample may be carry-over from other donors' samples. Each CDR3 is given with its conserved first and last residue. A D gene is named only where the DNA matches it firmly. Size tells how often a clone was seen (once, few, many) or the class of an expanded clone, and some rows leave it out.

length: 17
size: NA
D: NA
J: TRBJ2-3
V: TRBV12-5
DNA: TGTGCTAGTGGGTGGCGGACAGAACGAGCCGACACAGATACGCAGTATTTT
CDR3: CASGWRTERADTDTQYF

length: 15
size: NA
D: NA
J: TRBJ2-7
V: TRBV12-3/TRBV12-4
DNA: TGTGCCAGCAGTCCCAGCCCGGGAAGGACCCACGAGCAGTACTTC
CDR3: CASSPSPGRTHEQYF

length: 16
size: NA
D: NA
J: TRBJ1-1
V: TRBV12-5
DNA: TGTGCTAGTGGTCGGAACCTCGGGACGTTGAACACTGAAGCTTTCTTT
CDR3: CASGRNLGTLNTEAFF

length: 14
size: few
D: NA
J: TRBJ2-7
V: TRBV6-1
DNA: TGTGCCAGCAGCCGGGACACTCATGCCTACGAGCAGTACTTC
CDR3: CASSRDTHAYEQYF

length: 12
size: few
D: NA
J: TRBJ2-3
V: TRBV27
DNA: TGTGCCAGCAGTTTTTTTCCAGATACGCAGTATTTT
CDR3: CASSFFPDTQYF

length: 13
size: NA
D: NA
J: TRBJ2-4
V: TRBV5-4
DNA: TGTGCCAGCAGCTTACGGCCGGGAAACATTCAGTACTTC
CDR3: CASSLRPGNIQYF

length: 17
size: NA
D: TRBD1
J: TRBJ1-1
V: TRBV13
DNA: TGTGCCAGCAGCGGACGGCGAGACAGGGGGATTAACACTGAAGCTTTCTTT
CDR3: CASSGRRDRGINTEAFF

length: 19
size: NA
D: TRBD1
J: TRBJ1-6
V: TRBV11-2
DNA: TGTGCCAGCAGCTTTCTGCGAGCCTCAGGGGGGGGTGTAGATTCACCCCTCCACTTT
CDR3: CASSFLRASGGGVDSPLHF

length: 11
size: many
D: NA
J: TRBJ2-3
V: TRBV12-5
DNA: TGTGCTAGTGGTGATCGGGATACGCAGTATTTT
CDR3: CASGDRDTQYF

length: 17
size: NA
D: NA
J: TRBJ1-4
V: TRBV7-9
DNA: TGTGCCAGCACCCCCGGCGGGGGGCTCTGGACTAATGAAAAACTGTTTTTT
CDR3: CASTPGGGLWTNEKLFF

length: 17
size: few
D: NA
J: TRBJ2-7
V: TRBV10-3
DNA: TGTGCCATCAGTGAGTCGAAGAGTAACTCGGGGTACTGGGAGCAGTACTTC
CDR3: CAISESKSNSGYWEQYF

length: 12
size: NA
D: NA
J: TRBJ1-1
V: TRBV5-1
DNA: TGCGCCAGCGGGGCAGAAAGCACTGAAGCTTTCTTT
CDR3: CASGAESTEAFF

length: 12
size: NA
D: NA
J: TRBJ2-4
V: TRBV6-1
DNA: TGTGCCAGCAGTCCAGGGGGAGGCATTCAGTACTTC
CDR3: CASSPGGGIQYF

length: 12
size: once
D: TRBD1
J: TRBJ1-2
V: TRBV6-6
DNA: TGTGCCACCACAGGGGTGAACTATGGCTACACCTTC
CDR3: CATTGVNYGYTF

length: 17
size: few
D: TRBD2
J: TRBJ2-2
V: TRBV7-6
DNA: TGTGCTAGCAGCTCAGGACTAGCGGGGCTGGGCACCGGGGAGCTGTTTTTT
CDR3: CASSSGLAGLGTGELFF

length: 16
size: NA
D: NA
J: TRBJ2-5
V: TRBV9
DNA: TGTGCCAGCAGCCCAGCAGAGGGGTCCCAAACTGAGACCCAGTACTTC
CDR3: CASSPAEGSQTETQYF

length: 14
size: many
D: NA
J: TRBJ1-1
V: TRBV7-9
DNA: TGTGCCAGCAGCAAGGAAAGGATGAACACTGAAGCTTTCTTT
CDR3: CASSKERMNTEAFF

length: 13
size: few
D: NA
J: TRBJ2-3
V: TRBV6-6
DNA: TGTGCCAGCAGTTACTCATTGTCAGATACGCAGTATTTT
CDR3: CASSYSLSDTQYF

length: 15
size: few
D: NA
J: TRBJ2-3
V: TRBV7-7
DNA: TGTGCTAGCAGCTTGGGCTACCTAAGCACAGATACGCAGTATTTT
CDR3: CASSLGYLSTDTQYF

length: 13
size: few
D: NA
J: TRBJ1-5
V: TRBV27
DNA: TGTGCCAGCAGTTTAATGGGGGATCAGCCCCAGCATTTT
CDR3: CASSLMGDQPQHF

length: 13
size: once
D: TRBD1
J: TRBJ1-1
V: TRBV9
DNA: TGTGCCAGCAGCGTGGGGCAGGGGGCTGAAGCTTTCTTT
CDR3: CASSVGQGAEAFF

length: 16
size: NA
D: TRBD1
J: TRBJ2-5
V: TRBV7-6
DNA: TGTGCCAGCAGCCCTTATCGGTACAGGGGTGGAGAGACCCAGTACTTC
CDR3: CASSPYRYRGGETQYF

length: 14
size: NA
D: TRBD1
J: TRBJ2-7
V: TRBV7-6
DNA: TGTGCCAGCAGCACCCGACAGGGACCGAGAGAGCAGTACTTC
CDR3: CASSTRQGPREQYF

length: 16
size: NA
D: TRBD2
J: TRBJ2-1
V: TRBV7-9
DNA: TGTGCCAGCAGCCAACACACAGCGGGGGGGGGGTCTGGGCAGTTCTTC
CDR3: CASSQHTAGGGSGQFF

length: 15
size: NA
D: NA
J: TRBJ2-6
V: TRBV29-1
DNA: TGCAGCGTCGAGCCACAGAGCTCTGGGGCCAACGTCCTGACTTTC
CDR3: CSVEPQSSGANVLTF

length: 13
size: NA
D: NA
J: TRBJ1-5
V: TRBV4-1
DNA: TGCGCCAGCAGCCCAGCCATGGGGCAGCCCCAGCATTTT
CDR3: CASSPAMGQPQHF

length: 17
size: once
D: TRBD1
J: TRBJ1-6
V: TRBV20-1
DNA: TGCAGTGCTAGAGATGTAGGACAGGGGGCCGGTAATTCACCCCTCCACTTT
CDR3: CSARDVGQGAGNSPLHF

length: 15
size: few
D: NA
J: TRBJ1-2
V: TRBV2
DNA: TGTGCCAGCAGTGAAGTAGGGGGGCCCCTCTATGGCTACACCTTC
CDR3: CASSEVGGPLYGYTF

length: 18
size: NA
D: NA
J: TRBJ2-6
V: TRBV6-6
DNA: TGTGCCAGCAGTTATCTCCGGACCGACAGCTCTGGGGCCAACGTCCTGACTTTC
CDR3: CASSYLRTDSSGANVLTF

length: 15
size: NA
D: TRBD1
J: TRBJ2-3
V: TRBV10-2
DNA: TGCGCCAGCAGTGACGTCAGGGGGTCTTTAGATACGCAGTATTTT
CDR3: CASSDVRGSLDTQYF

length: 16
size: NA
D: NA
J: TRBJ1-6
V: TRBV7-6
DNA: TGTGCCAGCAGCTTAGCTGAGGGTTCCTTAAATTCACCCCTCCACTTT
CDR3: CASSLAEGSLNSPLHF

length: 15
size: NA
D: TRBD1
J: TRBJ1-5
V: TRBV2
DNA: TGTGCCAGCAGTTTACGGGGGAACAGGGGTCAGCCCCAGCATTTT
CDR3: CASSLRGNRGQPQHF

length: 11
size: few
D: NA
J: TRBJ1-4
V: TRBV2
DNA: TGTGCCGGGGACGCTGGTGAAAAACTGTTTTTT
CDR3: CAGDAGEKLFF

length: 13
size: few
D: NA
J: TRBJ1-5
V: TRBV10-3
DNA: TGTGCCATCAGTGCAGGGTCCAATCAGCCCCAGCATTTT
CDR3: CAISAGSNQPQHF

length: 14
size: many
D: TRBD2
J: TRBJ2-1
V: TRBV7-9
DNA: TGTGCCAGCAGAGCCGGGGGGGCCCACAATGAGCAGTTCTTC
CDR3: CASRAGGAHNEQFF

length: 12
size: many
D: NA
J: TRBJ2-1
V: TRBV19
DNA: TGTGCCAGCAGCCCATTGGGGAATGAGCAGTTCTTC
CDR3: CASSPLGNEQFF

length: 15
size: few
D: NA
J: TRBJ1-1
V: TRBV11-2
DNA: TGTGCCAGCAGCTTATGGGGGCAAGATAACACTGAAGCTTTCTTT
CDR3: CASSLWGQDNTEAFF

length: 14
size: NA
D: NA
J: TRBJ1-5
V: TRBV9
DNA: TGTGCCAGCAGCGCGTCAGGGGATCATCAGCCCCAGCATTTT
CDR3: CASSASGDHQPQHF

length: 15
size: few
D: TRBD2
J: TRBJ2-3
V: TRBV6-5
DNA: TGTGCCACCCTAGTTAAAGCGGGAGGCACAGATACGCAGTATTTT
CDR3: CATLVKAGGTDTQYF

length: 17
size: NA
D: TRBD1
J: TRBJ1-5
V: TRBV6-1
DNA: TGTGCCAGCATTAGCCGCAGGGGGCGAATTGGCAATCAGCCCCAGCATTTT
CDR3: CASISRRGRIGNQPQHF

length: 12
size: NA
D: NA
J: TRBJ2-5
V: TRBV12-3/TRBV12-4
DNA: TGTGCCAGCAACTTTGCCCAAGAGACCCAGTACTTC
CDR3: CASNFAQETQYF

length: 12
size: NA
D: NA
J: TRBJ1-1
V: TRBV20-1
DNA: TGCAGCCTTGACAGCGGAGGTACTGAAGCTTTCTTT
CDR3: CSLDSGGTEAFF

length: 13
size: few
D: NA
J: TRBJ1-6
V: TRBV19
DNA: TGTGCCAGTAGTGTTGGGTCCGGGGCACCCCTCCACTTT
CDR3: CASSVGSGAPLHF

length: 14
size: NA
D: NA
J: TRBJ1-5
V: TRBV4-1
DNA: TGCGCCAGCAGCCAAGGGGAGCAGAATCAGCCCCAGCATTTT
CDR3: CASSQGEQNQPQHF

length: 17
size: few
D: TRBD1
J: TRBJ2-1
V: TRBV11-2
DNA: TGTGCCAGCAGCTTATACTTGGGACAGGGGGCTTACAATGAGCAGTTCTTC
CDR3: CASSLYLGQGAYNEQFF

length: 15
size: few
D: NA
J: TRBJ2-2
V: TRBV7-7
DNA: TGTGCTAGCAGCTTAGAAGGGTTGGCCACCGGGGAGCTGTTTTTT
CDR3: CASSLEGLATGELFF

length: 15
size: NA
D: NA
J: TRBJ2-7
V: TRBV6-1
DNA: TGTGCCAGCAGTGAAATTTTAGGGGGATACTACGAGCAGTACTTC
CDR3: CASSEILGGYYEQYF

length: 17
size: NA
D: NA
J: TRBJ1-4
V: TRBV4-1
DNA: TGCGCCAGCAGCCTAGAGTGGGGAAGCCCAACTAATGAAAAAGTGTTTTTT
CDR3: CASSLEWGSPTNEKVFF

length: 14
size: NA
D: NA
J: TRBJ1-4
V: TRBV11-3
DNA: TGTGCCAGCAGCTATGACGGGTTTCCTCCAAATCAGTTTTTT
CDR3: CASSYDGFPPNQFF

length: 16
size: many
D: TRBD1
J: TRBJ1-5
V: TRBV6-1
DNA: TGTGCCAGCAGTCCAGAGCAGGGGGCTGGCAATCAGCCCCAGCATTTT
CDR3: CASSPEQGAGNQPQHF

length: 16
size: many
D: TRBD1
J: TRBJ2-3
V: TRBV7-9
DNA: TGTGCCAGCAGCCCCAGGACAGGAAAAAGCACAGATACGCAGTATTTT
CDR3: CASSPRTGKSTDTQYF

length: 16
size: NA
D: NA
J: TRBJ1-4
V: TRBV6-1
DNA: TGTGCCAGCAGTGAATCCCGGGGTGCAACTAATGAAAAACTGTTTTTT
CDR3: CASSESRGATNEKLFF

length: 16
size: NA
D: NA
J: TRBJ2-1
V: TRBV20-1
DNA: TGCAGTGCTCTAGGGTGGGGGCGGAGTTCCTACAATGAGCAGTTCTTC
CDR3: CSALGWGRSSYNEQFF